The clone carrying this T cell receptor (beta chain) was seen just once. The record originates from a study of CD8+CD57+ T cells in acquired aplastic anemia. As for the study in general: Yields of DNA that came from sorted CD4+ and CD8+ cells averaged around 3 ug.

The template used for profiling TCR beta VDJ and CDR3 was genomic DNA. Each CDR3 protein gets one entry after TCRdb re-called the reads with MiXCR. The sample has 450,000 to 600,000 distinct CDR3 sequences, roughly 34% seen once. The CDR3 consists of 15 residues. Trimming stripped 0 bases from V and 1 base from J, with 12 bases between. Germline V gene data show CDR1 as DFQATT and CDR2 as SNEGSKA (reference sequence). For sequencing, patients were chosen who had shown expansion of CD8+CD57+ cells by flow cytometry. Severe acquired aplastic anemia was diagnosed in all patients. The receptor's source is a human donor with aplastic anemia. The gene calls are TRBV20-1 and TRBJ1-1, with a weak D call TRBD1 (5 bases). Sequenced: sorted CD4+, CD8+, or CD8+CD57+ T cells (not recorded which) from PBMCs. This CDR3 reads CSARDLRQRNTEAFF. The CDR3 bases are TGCAGTGCTAGAGATCTCCGACAGCGGAACACTGAAGCTTTCTTT.